These 31 T cell receptor beta chains came from one sample sequenced in a study of T cell changes during pregnancy in multiple sclerosis. Using immunoSEQ multiplex PCR, the repertoire was profiled, and TCRdb retains in-frame clones only, with some absent. This table has about 56,000 clones, about 90% appearing once. The starting material was CD4+ T cells from peripheral blood mononuclear cells, obtained in the second trimester of pregnancy. The receptor set was obtained from a female donor with multiple sclerosis, enrolled in a pregnancy study.

The chain carries TRBV5-1 and TRBJ1-1; 9 bases align to TRBD1. CDR3 length equals 17 residues. J was trimmed by 3 bases and V by 3 bases; bases with no gene match: 12. Germline V lookup: CDR1 SGHRS, CDR2 YFSETQ. In DNA, the CDR3 is TGCGCCAGCAGCTCCATAACCGGGACAGGGTTCGACACTGAAGCTTTCTTT. The encoded protein is CASSSITGTGFDTEAFF. Full variable domain (remainder filled in from reference TRBV5-1 and TRBJ1-1): KAGVTQTPRYLIKTRGQQVTLSCSPISGHRSVSWYQQTPGQGLQFLFEYFSETQRNKGNFPGRFSGRQFSNSRSEMNVSTLELGDSALYLCASSSITGTGFDTEAFFGQGTRLTVV.

Notes on this clone: Because the CDR3's place on the DNA is in doubt, the DNA is left out and the CDR3 is given as listed by TCRdb. The rearrangement joins TRBV2 to TRBJ1-1; the table's D call, TRBD1, was not checked against the DNA. Inclusive of both ends, the CDR3 amounts to 14 amino acids. CDR1 and CDR2 from the germline V gene are SNHLY and FYNNEI. CDR3 residues: CASMGPLWQNEAFF.

The rearrangement joins TRBV6-1 to TRBJ1-1; D may be TRBD1 (5 bases). The ends were cut back, 4 bases at V and 1 base at J, with 13 bases in the middle. Germline V gene sequence: CDR1 MNHNS, CDR2 SASEGT. The CDR3 loop spans 15 amino acids. CDR3 protein: CASSALWGANTEAFF. The DNA of the CDR3 is TGTGCCAGCAGTGCACTATGGGGCGCGAACACTGAAGCTTTCTTT.

The gene calls are TRBV7-8 and TRBJ2-5; a weak D match, TRBD2 (6 bases). The CDR3 spans 14 residues. Trimming stripped 1 base from V and 3 bases from J, with 9 bases between. Germline V gene data show CDR1 as SGHVS and CDR2 as FQNEAQ. As DNA, the CDR3 is TGTGCCAGCAGCTTAGTTTGGACTAAAGAGACCCAGTACTTC. The encoded protein is CASSLVWTKETQYF.

In its sample, this clone was seen a few times. The CDR3 loop reads CASKVEGTSMSGELFF. CDR3 sequence (DNA): TGTGCCAGCAAAGTCGAAGGGACTAGCATGTCCGGGGAGCTGTTTTTT. This chain links TRBV6-4 with TRBJ2-2; 9 bases match TRBD2. Trimming removed 7 bases from V and 6 bases from J; junction bases left unmatched: 12. CDR1 MRHNA and CDR2 SNTAGT come from the germline V gene. The CDR3 loop spans 16 amino acids.

This clone was seen a single time. The chain has TRBV7-3 and TRBJ2-7; 11 bases are a match to TRBD1. Germline V CDR1 and CDR2: SGHTA, FQGTGA. This CDR3 region has 15 residues. J was trimmed by 2 bases and V by 2 bases; bases with no gene match: 2. The CDR3 protein is CASSLLGQGAYEQYF. The CDR3 DNA reads as TGTGCCAGCAGCTTATTGGGACAGGGGGCCTACGAGCAGTACTTC.

The chain carries TRBV5-1 and TRBJ2-2, with 9 bases lining up with TRBD1. CDR3 length: 16 amino acids. CDR1 is SGHRS and CDR2 is YFSETQ in the germline V gene. The J segment lost 1 base and the V segment lost 4 bases, leaving 5 bases of the junction unmatched. CDR3: CASSPGTGLNTGELFF. The DNA of the CDR3 is TGCGCCAGCAGCCCGGGGACAGGGTTGAACACCGGGGAGCTGTTTTTT.

V is TRBV5-6 and J is TRBJ2-1; tentatively, D is TRBD2 (6 bases). Trimming took 3 bases from V and 5 from J, leaving 15 bases between them. Germline V gene sequence: CDR1 SGHDT, CDR2 YYEEEE. The CDR3 length is 15 residues. In nucleotides, the CDR3 is TGTGCCAGCAGCTCCGGGCCGGGGGAGAACAATGAGCAGTTCTTC. This translates into CASSSGPGENNEQFF. Together with reference TRBV5-6 and TRBJ2-1, the CDR3 gives the full variable domain: DAGVTQSPTHLIKTRGQQVTLRCSPKSGHDTVSWYQQALGQGPQFIFQYYEEEERQRGNFPDRFSGHQFPNYSSELNVNALLLGDSALYLCASSSGPGENNEQFFGPGTRLTVL.

The J gene is TRBJ1-2, the V gene TRBV7-2; D unresolved. Germline V gives CDR1 SGHTA, CDR2 FQGNSA. The CDR3 loop spans 13 amino acids. Trimming left V 1 base short and J 7 bases short, with 10 bases between. CDR3 sequence: CASSLGTGSGYTF. In DNA form, the CDR3 reads TGTGCCAGCAGCTTAGGAACGGGATCTGGCTACACCTTC.

The CDR3 is CASSFSGTGYTDTQYF. The CDR3 DNA reads as TGCGCCAGCAGTTTCTCCGGGACAGGGTACACAGATACGCAGTATTTT. J is TRBJ2-3 and V is TRBV5-1, with 9 bases that match TRBD1. Germline lookup yields CDR1 SGHRS and CDR2 YFSETQ. After removal of 5 bases from V and 2 bases from J, the junction contained 9 bases not matched to a gene. This CDR3 has 16 amino acids.

The chain recombines TRBV5-3 with TRBJ2-2, with TRBD1 matching 8 bases. TRBV5-3 is reported as an ORF; its role is uncertain. The CDR3 has 15 residues. Trimming removed 6 bases from V and 4 bases from J; junction bases left unmatched: 8. As DNA, the CDR3 is TGTGCCAGAATAGCGCCGGGACAGGCCACCGGGGAGCTGTTTTTT. Its protein product is CARIAPGQATGELFF.

This clone was found once. This rearrangement joins TRBV5-4 to TRBJ1-3; a possible D gene is TRBD1 (5 bases). Trimming removed 0 bases at V and 5 bases at J, with 9 bases between. The CDR3 spans 14 residues. The germline gives CDR1 SGHNT, CDR2 YYREEE (reference sequence). The CDR3, as DNA: TGTGCCAGCAGCTTGGATCGGACAAGAAACACCATATATTTT. This codes for CASSLDRTRNTIYF.

This chain joins TRBV6-6 and TRBJ2-7; a possible D gene is TRBD1 (6 bases). Germline CDR1 is MNHNY and CDR2 is SVGAGI (reference sequence). The CDR3 sequence is 14 residues long. Trimming took off 7 bases at V and 0 bases at J, with 13 bases between the two ends. CDR3 loop: CASTRDTYSYEQYF. In DNA form, the CDR3 reads TGTGCCAGCACCCGGGACACATACTCCTACGAGCAGTACTTC.

The chain has TRBV19 and TRBJ1-2, with D unresolved. CDR1 is LNHDA, CDR2 SQIVND, per germline (reference sequence). V was cut by 6 bases and J by 2 bases, with 10 bases left in between. The CDR3 runs to 13 residues. This chain's CDR3 is CASSQDFNYGYTF. The CDR3 DNA sequence: TGTGCCAGTAGCCAGGACTTCAACTATGGCTACACCTTC.

The chain employs TRBV6-5 and TRBJ2-3; D remains unclear. There are 15 residues in the CDR3. Looked up from germline, CDR1 is MNHEY and CDR2 is SVGAGI. Trimming took 5 bases from V and 3 from J, leaving 15 bases between them. CDR3 in DNA: TGTGCCAGCAGTCTTACGTACTCGAGGACAGATACGCAGTATTTT. Amino acids: CASSLTYSRTDTQYF.

V is TRBV11-3 and J is TRBJ2-3; the match to TRBD1 covers 9 bases. Trimming removed 5 bases from V and 2 bases from J; junction bases left unmatched: 5. The CDR3 consists of 15 residues. CDR1 is SGHNT, CDR2 YENEEA, per germline. CDR3 sequence: CASSRGTGNTDTQYF. The CDR3 DNA reads as TGTGCCAGCAGCCGGGGGACAGGGAACACAGATACGCAGTATTTT.

The V call is TRBV28, the J call TRBJ2-7; 16 nucleotides agree with TRBD2. CDR1 and CDR2 (germline): MDHEN, SYDVKM. Unmatched junction bases numbered 4, after V lost 5 bases and J lost 3 bases. The CDR3 sequence is 16 residues long. This chain's CDR3 is CASSPGTSGRVYEQYF. The CDR3 DNA reads TGTGCCAGCAGTCCCGGGACTAGCGGGAGGGTCTACGAGCAGTACTTC.

The gene calls are TRBV9 and TRBJ1-1, with TRBD1 matching 7 bases. The ends lost 1 base at V and 2 bases at J; junction bases unmatched: 11. CDR1 SGDLS and CDR2 YYNGEE come from the germline V gene. The CDR3 is 17 residues long. Written as DNA, the CDR3 is TGTGCCAGCAGCGTAATCCCCGGGACAGCTGCAAACACTGAAGCTTTCTTT. It yields the protein CASSVIPGTAANTEAFF.

This sequence joins TRBV6-1 and TRBJ2-7; TRBD2 matches 10 bases. CDR1 and CDR2 from the germline V gene are MNHNS and SASEGT. The CDR3 length is 15 residues. After removal of 7 bases from V and 4 bases from J, the junction contained 10 bases not matched to a gene. The CDR3 sequence is CASIPLAGDIYEQYF. CDR3 coding DNA: TGTGCCAGCATCCCGCTAGCGGGGGATATTTACGAGCAGTACTTC.

The rearrangement joins TRBV10-3 to TRBJ1-5, with D possibly TRBD1 on 6 matching bases. This CDR3 has 14 residues. With 4 bases removed from V and 2 bases from J, the gap between germline ends came to 9 bases. From germline, CDR1 is ENHRY and CDR2 SYGVKD. In nucleotides, the CDR3 is TGTGCCATCAGTGTTGGGGGCGGCAATCAGCCCCAGCATTTT. Translating it yields CAISVGGGNQPQHF.

The J gene is TRBJ1-5, the V gene TRBV2; 8 nucleotides line up with TRBD1. After removal of 7 bases from V and 7 bases from J, the junction contained 6 bases not matched to a gene. The CDR3 sequence is 13 residues long. Germline CDR1 SNHLY, CDR2 FYNNEI. CDR3 in amino acids: CASNLGQGQPQHF. In DNA form, the CDR3 reads TGTGCCAGCAACTTAGGACAGGGACAGCCCCAGCATTTT.

The chain recombines TRBV9 with TRBJ1-4, with a weak D call TRBD1 (6 bases). The CDR3 is made up of 14 amino acids. The V gene lost 6 bases and the J gene lost 2 bases, with 11 bases spanning the gap. CDR1 is SGDLS, CDR2 YYNGEE, per germline. The CDR3 region has the DNA TGTGCCAGCAACCGCAGGGGCACTAATGAAAAACTGTTTTTT. The encoded protein is CASNRRGTNEKLFF. Drawing the rest from reference TRBV9 and TRBJ1-4, the complete variable domain is DSGVTQTPKHLITATGQRVTLRCSPRSGDLSVYWYQQSLDQGLQFLIQYYNGEERAKGNILERFSAQQFPDLHSELNLSSLELGDSALYFCASNRRGTNEKLFFGSGTQLSVL.

The rearrangement links TRBV7-6 to TRBJ1-1; no reliable D call. V gave up 5 bases and J gave up 0 bases, with 13 bases separating them. Germline CDR1 reads SGHVS; CDR2 reads FNYEAQ. CDR3 length equals 15 residues. The CDR3 loop reads CASSPQPEMNTEAFF. As DNA, the CDR3 is TGTGCCAGCAGCCCCCAACCAGAAATGAACACTGAAGCTTTCTTT. Combining the CDR3 with reference TRBV7-6 and TRBJ1-1 gives the whole variable domain GAGVSQSPRYKVTKRGQDVALRCDPISGHVSLYWYRQALGQGPEFLTYFNYEAQQDKSGLPNDRFSAERPEGSISTLTIQRTEQRDSAMYRCASSPQPEMNTEAFFGQGTRLTVV.

The chain uses TRBV2 and TRBJ2-1, with a possible D match to TRBD1 (6 bases). Germline V gene sequence: CDR1 SNHLY, CDR2 FYNNEI. CDR3 length: 14 residues. V was clipped by 2 bases and J by 6 bases, with 11 bases between them. The CDR3 DNA follows: TGTGCCAGCAGTGAATCCGAGGGGGTCAATGAGCAGTTCTTC. Amino acids: CASSESEGVNEQFF. The full variable domain, in which reference TRBV2 and TRBJ2-1 provide the parts outside the CDR3, is EPEVTQTPSHQVTQMGQEVILRCVPISNHLYFYWYRQILGQKVEFLVSFYNNEISEKSEIFDDQFSVERPDGSNFTLKIRSTKLEDSAMYFCASSESEGVNEQFFGPGTRLTVL.

The CDR3 DNA sequence: TGTGCCAGCTCACCGCTGGGACAGACAACCTACGAGCAGTACTTC. Protein product: CASSPLGQTTYEQYF. The chain has TRBV18 and TRBJ2-7; 7 bases match TRBD1. Trimming removed 3 bases from V and 2 bases from J; junction bases left unmatched: 7. The CDR3 covers 15 residues. CDR1 and CDR2 (germline): KGHSH, LQKENI.

The CDR3 region is CASSRGGTLMNTEAFF. DNA of the CDR3: TGCGCCAGCAGCCGCGGGGGGACACTCATGAACACTGAAGCTTTCTTT. The chain links TRBV5-1 to TRBJ1-1; D is perhaps TRBD1 (6 bases). This CDR3 comprises 16 residues. The V gene lost 4 bases and the J gene lost 0 bases, with 16 bases spanning the gap. Per the germline V gene, CDR1 is SGHRS and CDR2 is YFSETQ.

V and J are TRBV5-4 and TRBJ2-3, with D possibly matching TRBD1 (5 bases). Germline CDR1 reads SGHNT; CDR2 reads YYREEE (reference sequence). V lost 1 base to trimming and J lost 0 bases, with 15 bases between them. This CDR3 is 17 amino acids long. The CDR3 coding sequence is TGTGCCAGCAGCTTGTCGGTGGGGCACGTCAGCACAGATACGCAGTATTTT. Residues: CASSLSVGHVSTDTQYF.

This clone was seen once. This rearrangement joins TRBV5-5 to TRBJ2-2, with 9 bases identical to TRBD1. V shed 6 bases, J shed 5 bases, and the junction held 11 bases outside the gene matches. CDR1 is SGHKS, CDR2 YYEKEE, per germline (reference sequence). The CDR3 covers 16 residues. CDR3 DNA sequence: TGTGCCAGCACCCCTCTGGGACAGGGTGAGACCGGGGAGCTGTTTTTT. It yields the protein CASTPLGQGETGELFF.

Only one count was recorded for this clone. The gene calls are TRBV19 and TRBJ1-4; 8 nucleotides align to TRBD1. The germline V gene has CDR1 LNHDA and CDR2 SQIVND (reference sequence). After removal of 5 bases from V and 13 bases from J, the junction contained 6 bases not matched to a gene. The CDR3 runs to 12 residues. The DNA of the CDR3 is TGTGCCAGTAGTGTGGACAGGGAACGACTGTTTTTT. It specifies CASSVDRERLFF.

This clone appeared once. The V gene is TRBV27, the J gene TRBJ1-4; 7 nucleotides agree with TRBD1. The CDR3 has 14 residues. Germline trimming cut 6 bases from V and 6 bases from J; bases unmatched to any gene: 7. Germline V CDR1 and CDR2: MNHEY, SMNVEV (reference sequence). CDR3: CASSRQGPDEKLFF. CDR3 coding DNA: TGTGCCAGCAGCCGACAGGGTCCGGATGAAAAACTGTTTTTT.

This chain uses TRBV6-1 with TRBJ1-5; D gene unclear. CDR3 length equals 12 residues. Germline CDR1 is MNHNS and CDR2 is SASEGT. V lost 8 bases and J lost 5, with 10 bases in between. The CDR3 loop is CASGREYQPQHF. The CDR3 bases are TGTGCCAGCGGTAGGGAGTATCAGCCCCAGCATTTT.